Each of the 22 T cell receptor beta chains below was sequenced from the same sample in a study of T-cell memory formation after mild COVID-19. TCRdb itself ran the 5' RACE reads through MiXCR, one entry per CDR3 protein. The sample lists roughly 310,000 distinct CDR3 sequences; 15% were seen once. Material: PBMCs or a T cell subset sorted from them (not recorded which). The origin of the receptors is a man aged 18 to 29 who had mild COVID-19 (a few samples of this study predate the infection). Cell type and time point are not known.

This clonotype showed up just a few times. The chain combines TRBV27 with TRBJ2-7; 12 bases align to TRBD1. The CDR3 is 14 residues long. CDR1 and CDR2 (germline): MNHEY, SMNVEV (reference sequence). V was pared by 5 bases and J by 6 bases, with 5 bases of the junction left unmatched. CDR3 sequence reads: CASSPGTGGFEQYV. CDR3 DNA: TGTGCCAGCAGTCCCGGGACAGGGGGCTTCGAGCAGTACGTC.

This rearrangement joins TRBV7-3 to TRBJ1-2, with 11 bases fitting TRBD1. The ends lost 0 bases at V and 3 bases at J; junction bases unmatched: 9. The CDR3 covers 18 residues. Germline V lookup: CDR1 SGHTA, CDR2 FQGTGA. In nucleotides, the CDR3 is TGTGCCAGCAGCTTAACCCCCGGCGGACAGGGGGCCCACTATGGCTACACCTTC. It is translated as CASSLTPGGQGAHYGYTF.

The genes are TRBV4-1 and TRBJ2-3; TRBD1 or TRBD2 may be the D gene (5 bases each). The CDR3 runs 12 residues. The germline V and J ends were trimmed by 1 base and 9 bases, with 8 bases remaining between them. In germline, CDR1 is MGHRA, CDR2 YSYEKL. The CDR3 sequence: CASSQVGATQYF. As DNA, the CDR3 is TGCGCCAGCAGCCAAGTCGGGGCAACGCAGTATTTT.

This clonotype showed up just a few times. This sequence joins TRBV7-2 and TRBJ1-5; tentative D call: TRBD1 (6 bases). V was shortened by 4 bases and J by 5 bases, with 9 bases between the two germline ends. Germline V gene data show CDR1 as SGHTA and CDR2 as FQGNSA. CDR3 length: 13 residues. The DNA for the CDR3 is TGTGCCAGCAGCTCATGGACAGATCAGCCCCAGCATTTT. Encoded protein: CASSSWTDQPQHF.

This chain links TRBV6-5 with TRBJ1-5; D possibly corresponds to TRBD1 (6 bases). The germline CDR1 and CDR2 sequences are MNHEY and SVGAGI. The CDR3 consists of 16 residues. V was cut by 7 bases and J by 10 bases, with 26 bases left in between. For the CDR3, the DNA is TGTGCCAGCATCCCCCCCGCAGGGGCCGCGGAGGGACCCCAGCATTTT. Protein product: CASIPPAGAAEGPQHF.

As for this clonotype: This may come from a read error, since a much larger clone is one base off. The rearrangement links TRBV6-5 to TRBJ1-1, with D perhaps TRBD1 (6 bases). Germline CDR1 is MNHEY and CDR2 is SVGAGI. The CDR3 length is 14 residues. CDR3 bases: TGTGCCAGCAGTTATCGGCAGGGGAGGACTGAAGATTTCTTT. Its protein is CASSYRQGRTEDFF.

This clonotype was seen repeatedly, ten times or more. The chain has TRBV20-1 and TRBJ2-1, with TRBD2 identical over 8 bases. Germline assignment: CDR1 DFQATT and CDR2 SNEGSKA (reference sequence). This CDR3 has 16 amino acids. Trimming took 0 bases from V and 3 from J; bases not matched to a gene: 7. CDR3 DNA sequence: TGCAGTGCTAGAGAAGTTGGCGGGGGGTACTACAATGAGCAGTTCTTC. Residues: CSAREVGGGYYNEQFF.

The table lists this clonotype with many counts. V usage is TRBV6-4 and J usage is TRBJ2-7, with 7 bases identical to TRBD2. The CDR3 loop spans 16 amino acids. Per the germline V gene, CDR1 is MRHNA and CDR2 is SNTAGT. Trimming removed 1 base from V and 7 bases from J; junction bases left unmatched: 13. This chain's CDR3 is CASSDLRKRGPPEQYF. CDR3 bases: TGTGCCAGCAGTGACTTAAGAAAGCGGGGACCCCCTGAGCAGTACTTC.

The chain couples TRBV10-3 to TRBJ2-7; 8 bases line up with TRBD1. The CDR3 is 13 residues long. Germline V CDR1 and CDR2: ENHRY, SYGVKD. The ends lost 5 bases at V and 3 bases at J; junction bases unmatched: 3. The chain's CDR3 is CAISSGGDYEQYV. The DNA for the CDR3 is TGTGCCATCAGTTCAGGGGGCGACTACGAGCAGTACGTC.

This clonotype was found once. The gene calls are TRBV6-5 and TRBJ2-1, with a weak D call TRBD1 (6 bases). Germline V gives CDR1 MNHEY, CDR2 SVGAGI. There are 13 residues in the CDR3. Trimming removed 4 bases at V and 10 bases at J, with 14 bases between. CDR3 DNA: TGTGCCAGCAGTTCCCCTTGGACAGACGAGCAGTTCTTC. Translation: CASSSPWTDEQFF.

This clonotype was seen only a few times. The rearrangement uses TRBV4-1 and TRBJ2-5, with D perhaps TRBD1 (5 bases). V was cut by 4 bases and J by 4 bases, with 19 bases left in between. The CDR3 covers 16 residues. Per germline, CDR1 MGHRA and CDR2 YSYEKL. Written as DNA, the CDR3 is TGCGCCAGCAGCCCCCTCGTGGGGCCGGGTGGAGAGACCCAGTACTTC. It specifies CASSPLVGPGGETQYF.

In this sample, this clonotype turned up a few times. At one of its ends the junction is not consistent with the germline gene, which may arise from a read error. The rearrangement uses TRBV25-1 and TRBJ2-7; tentatively, D is TRBD2 (5 bases). The CDR3 length is 12 residues. CDR1 and CDR2 (germline): MGHDK, SYGVNS. The CDR3 DNA reads TGTGCCAGCAGTGAGTTCGGAGAGGGTATGGGCTTC. It is translated as CASSEFGEGMGF.

This clonotype has only a few counts. The gene calls are TRBV15 and TRBJ2-5, with 8 positions matching TRBD2. Germline CDR1 and CDR2: LNHNV and YYDKDF (reference sequence). CDR3 length: 14 residues. J lost 3 bases, V lost 4 bases, and 4 bases had no gene match. CDR3 in amino acids: CATSTRAGEETQYF. The CDR3 DNA sequence: TGTGCCACCAGCACACGAGCGGGAGAAGAGACCCAGTACTTC. The full variable domain, rest sourced from reference TRBV15 and TRBJ2-5, is DAMVIQNPRYQVTQFGKPVTLSCSQTLNHNVMYWYQQKSSQAPKLLFHYYDKDFNNEADTPDNFQSRRPNTSFCFLDIRSPGLGDTAMYLCATSTRAGEETQYFGPGTRLLVL.

The genes are TRBV20-1 and TRBJ2-1; D assignment may be TRBD1 or TRBD2 (5 bases each). V was clipped by 6 bases and J by 0 bases, with 15 bases between them. The CDR3 runs 15 residues. CDR1 DFQATT and CDR2 SNEGSKA come from the germline V gene (reference sequence). In DNA, the CDR3 is TGCAGTGCCTCCCGAGGGGCTATCTCCTACAATGAGCAGTTCTTC. Translation: CSASRGAISYNEQFF.

This rearrangement joins TRBV7-3 to TRBJ2-1; D perhaps matches TRBD1 (7 bases). With 5 bases removed from V and 4 bases from J, the gap between germline ends came to 15 bases. The CDR3 runs 15 residues. Germline V gene lookup returns CDR1 SGHTA and CDR2 FQGTGA. The CDR3 region has the DNA TGTGCCAGCAGCCAGGGGGGCGATACTTACAATGAGCAGTTCTTC. Amino acid sequence: CASSQGGDTYNEQFF.

The J gene is TRBJ2-7, the V gene TRBV5-1; 10 nucleotides align to TRBD1. The germline V gene has CDR1 SGHRS and CDR2 YFSETQ. The CDR3 runs to 16 residues. Trimming removed 0 bases from V and 5 bases from J; junction bases left unmatched: 8. CDR3 residues: CASSLEGQGISDEQYF. CDR3 in DNA: TGCGCCAGCAGCTTGGAGGGACAGGGGATTTCCGACGAGCAGTACTTC. Full variable domain (outside the CDR3, taken from reference TRBV5-1 and TRBJ2-7): KAGVTQTPRYLIKTRGQQVTLSCSPISGHRSVSWYQQTPGQGLQFLFEYFSETQRNKGNFPGRFSGRQFSNSRSEMNVSTLELGDSALYLCASSLEGQGISDEQYFGPGTRLTVT.

This clonotype has just a few counts. J is TRBJ2-7 and V is TRBV27; TRBD1 matches 10 bases. Germline CDR1 and CDR2: MNHEY and SMNVEV (reference sequence). CDR3 size: 15 residues. V was clipped by 3 bases and J by 6 bases; unmatched bases: 8. The CDR3 spells CASSFAGTGVGEQYF. The CDR3 bases are TGTGCCAGCAGTTTCGCCGGGACAGGGGTTGGCGAGCAGTACTTC.

As for this clonotype: The junction and the germline gene differ at one end; a read error may be behind it. V and J are TRBV5-1 and TRBJ2-7; 10 bases are shared with TRBD1. The germline V gene has CDR1 SGHRS and CDR2 YFSETQ. The CDR3 is 15 residues long. DNA of the CDR3: TGCTCCAGCAGCAGGGACAGGGGAGCAACCTACGAGCAGTACTTC. Amino acid sequence: CSSSRDRGATYEQYF.

The rearrangement uses TRBV12-3 or TRBV12-4 and TRBJ1-2, with D perhaps matching TRBD1 (6 bases). CDR3 length: 14 amino acids. V was clipped by 5 bases and J by 4 bases, with 14 bases between them. The CDR3: CASSITRGPYGYTF. DNA of the CDR3: TGTGCCAGCAGTATCACCAGGGGCCCCTATGGCTACACCTTC.

In the case of this clonotype: The junction does not match germline at one end; this may be a read error. The chain uses TRBV5-5 and TRBJ1-2, with no clear D. This CDR3 has 15 residues. Germline CDR1 SGHKS, CDR2 YYEKEE (reference sequence). CDR3 nucleotides: TGTGCCAGCATCTTGAGGCAGCTAGCTAACTATGGCTACACCTTC. Amino acids: CASILRQLANYGYTF.

This chain links TRBV9 with TRBJ2-1, with a tentative D call TRBD2 (6 bases). The CDR3 spans 15 residues. Trimming removed 1 base at V and 6 bases at J, with 14 bases between. Germline CDR1 SGDLS, CDR2 YYNGEE. Written as DNA, the CDR3 is TGTGCCAGCAGCGTAACCCGGGACTTAATCAATGAGCAGTTCTTC. Translation: CASSVTRDLINEQFF.

This clonotype has a count of ten or more. The genes are TRBV11-2 and TRBJ2-1; no clear D gene. The V and J ends lost 1 base and 5 bases respectively, with 9 bases between them. From germline, CDR1 is SGHAT and CDR2 FQNNGV. The CDR3 extends over 14 amino acids. The CDR3 region has the DNA TGTGCCAGCAGCTTAGGACTCCCCCACAATGAGCAGTTCTTC. The encoded protein is CASSLGLPHNEQFF.